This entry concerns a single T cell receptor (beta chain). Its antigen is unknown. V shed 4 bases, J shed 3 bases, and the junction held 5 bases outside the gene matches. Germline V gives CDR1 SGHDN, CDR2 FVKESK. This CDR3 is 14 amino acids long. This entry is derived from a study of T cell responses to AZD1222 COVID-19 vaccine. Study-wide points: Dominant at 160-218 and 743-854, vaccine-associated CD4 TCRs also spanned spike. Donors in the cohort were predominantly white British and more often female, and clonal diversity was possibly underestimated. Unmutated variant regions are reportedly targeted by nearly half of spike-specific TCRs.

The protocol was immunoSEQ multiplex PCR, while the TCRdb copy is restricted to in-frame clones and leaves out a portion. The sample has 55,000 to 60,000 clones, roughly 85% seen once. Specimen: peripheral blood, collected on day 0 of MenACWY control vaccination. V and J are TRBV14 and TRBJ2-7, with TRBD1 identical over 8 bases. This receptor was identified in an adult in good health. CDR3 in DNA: TGTGCCAGCAGCCTCCGACAGGGGCGCTACGAGCAGTACTTC. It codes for CASSLRQGRYEQYF. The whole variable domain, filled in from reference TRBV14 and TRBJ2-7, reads EAGVTQFPSHSVIEKGQTVTLRCDPISGHDNLYWYRRVMGKEIKFLLHFVKESKQDESGMPNNRFLAERTGGTYSTLKVQPAELEDSGVYFCASSLRQGRYEQYFGPGTRLTVT.